This T cell receptor (beta chain) was retrieved from a study of HIV-infected patients and healthy controls. Per germline, CDR1 SGHTA and CDR2 FQGNSA. The CDR3 loop spans 14 amino acids. V lost 4 bases, J lost 4 bases, and 13 bases lay in between. TCRdb called the 5' RACE reads again in MiXCR, with one record for every CDR3 protein. The repertoire holds about 67,000 distinct CDR3 sequences, approximately 15% seen once, with approximately 5.2% in the top ten. The chain couples TRBV7-2 to TRBJ2-5; no reliable D call. The source material was CD4+ T cells from blood. The receptor's source is a human donor in good health. CDR3 coding DNA: TGTGCCAGCAGCTCCCCGGCCCCGCGAGAGACCCAGTACTTC. This codes for CASSSPAPRETQYF.